Listed below are T cell receptor beta chains from one sample, sequenced in a study of chronic HIV infection and antiretroviral therapy. Each CDR3 protein gets one entry after TCRdb re-called the 5' RACE reads with MiXCR. Among some 46,000 distinct CDR3 sequences listed, 15% to 20% were seen once. The sample comprised peripheral blood. All receptors come from an adult who had HIV and had not received antiretroviral therapy, or was an uninfected healthy control (not recorded which). CDR3s include the opening cysteine and the closing phenylalanine or tryptophan. A D gene is named only where the DNA matches it firmly. The size of a clone is reported for some rows only, either as once, few or many, or as a class for expanded clones.

D gene: TRBD2; clone size: .; J gene: TRBJ2-5; V gene: TRBV28; CDR3 DNA: TGTGCCAGCAGTTCCCCTCGTGGCGGGAGGCGAGAGACCCAGTACTTC; CDR3 protein: CASSSPRGGRRETQYF
D gene: .; clone size: .; J gene: TRBJ2-3; V gene: TRBV27; CDR3 DNA: TGTGCCAGCAGTTTAGGGCCCGCTAGCACAGATACGCAGTATTTT; CDR3 protein: CASSLGPASTDTQYF
D gene: TRBD1; clone size: .; J gene: TRBJ1-4; V gene: TRBV27; CDR3 DNA: TGTGCCAGCAGTCAGACAGGGGTGGAAGAAAAACTGTTTTTT; CDR3 protein: CASSQTGVEEKLFF
D gene: .; clone size: few; J gene: TRBJ1-2; V gene: TRBV29-1; CDR3 DNA: TGCAGCGCTACTATCGGACCAAATGGGCTATTC; CDR3 protein: CSATIGPNGLF
D gene: .; clone size: .; J gene: TRBJ1-2; V gene: TRBV20-1; CDR3 DNA: TGCAGTGCTAGAGATCCGGGGGGCTATGGCTACACCTTC; CDR3 protein: CSARDPGGYGYTF
D gene: .; clone size: .; J gene: TRBJ2-1; V gene: TRBV9; CDR3 DNA: TGTGCCAGCAGCGTAGACGGGAGCCCCTACAATGAGCAGTTCTTC; CDR3 protein: CASSVDGSPYNEQFF
D gene: TRBD2; clone size: .; J gene: TRBJ2-4; V gene: TRBV20-1; CDR3 DNA: TGCAGTGCCCCTCGCCCGGGAGGGGGCATTCAGTACTTC; CDR3 protein: CSAPRPGGGIQYF
D gene: .; clone size: few; J gene: TRBJ2-1; V gene: TRBV28; CDR3 DNA: TGTGCCAGCAGTACGACCCCTAGTGAGCAGTTCTTC; CDR3 protein: CASSTTPSEQFF
D gene: .; clone size: few; J gene: TRBJ2-3; V gene: TRBV25-1; CDR3 DNA: TGTGCCAGCAGTCCAACTACTAGCCGAATCCGCACAGATACGCAGTATTTT; CDR3 protein: CASSPTTSRIRTDTQYF
D gene: .; clone size: once; J gene: TRBJ1-1; V gene: TRBV28; CDR3 DNA: TGTGCCAGCAGTAGGAAGATGAACACTGAAGCTTTCTTT; CDR3 protein: CASSRKMNTEAFF
D gene: .; clone size: .; J gene: TRBJ2-3; V gene: TRBV7-2; CDR3 DNA: TGTGCCAGCAGTGGCGGGTTCACAGATACGCAGTATTTT; CDR3 protein: CASSGGFTDTQYF
D gene: TRBD1; clone size: few; J gene: TRBJ2-3; V gene: TRBV4-2; CDR3 DNA: TGTGCCAGCAGCCAAGACAAGGGGGCGGTTAATACGCAGTATTTT; CDR3 protein: CASSQDKGAVNTQYF
D gene: TRBD2; clone size: .; J gene: TRBJ2-1; V gene: TRBV3-1; CDR3 DNA: TGTGCCAGCAGCCAATTATCTAGCGGGATTTTTGGGTATGAGCAGTTCTTC; CDR3 protein: CASSQLSSGIFGYEQFF
D gene: TRBD1; clone size: .; J gene: TRBJ2-7; V gene: TRBV10-3; CDR3 DNA: TGTGCCATCAGTGAAACAGGGGGCCCCGACTACGAGCAGTACTTC; CDR3 protein: CAISETGGPDYEQYF
D gene: .; clone size: .; J gene: TRBJ2-3; V gene: TRBV29-1; CDR3 DNA: TGCAGCGTTGAAGATATCGGCCGACCCACAGATACGCAGTATTTT; CDR3 protein: CSVEDIGRPTDTQYF
D gene: TRBD1; clone size: .; J gene: TRBJ2-5; V gene: TRBV28; CDR3 DNA: TGTGCCAGCAGTTTAGTAAACAGGGGTTCCCAGTACTTC; CDR3 protein: CASSLVNRGSQYF
D gene: .; clone size: .; J gene: TRBJ2-6; V gene: TRBV28; CDR3 DNA: TGTGCCAGCAGCCACGGAGACTCTGGGGCCAACGTCCTGACTTTC; CDR3 protein: CASSHGDSGANVLTF
D gene: .; clone size: few; J gene: TRBJ1-1; V gene: TRBV16; CDR3 DNA: TGTGCCAGCAGCCAAATCGCAAACACTGAAGCTTTCTTT; CDR3 protein: CASSQIANTEAFF
D gene: .; clone size: few; J gene: TRBJ2-3; V gene: TRBV7-2; CDR3 DNA: TGTGCCAGCAGCCGAGTAGGCACCCAACGGTCCACAGATACGCAGTATTTT; CDR3 protein: CASSRVGTQRSTDTQYF
D gene: .; clone size: many; J gene: TRBJ2-7; V gene: TRBV28; CDR3 DNA: TGTGCCAGCAGTCCTCCGTACTACGAGCAGTACTTC; CDR3 protein: CASSPPYYEQYF
D gene: TRBD1; clone size: .; J gene: TRBJ1-1; V gene: TRBV10-3; CDR3 DNA: TGTGCCATCAGTGAAGGGACAGAATCTAACACTGAAGCTTTCTTT; CDR3 protein: CAISEGTESNTEAFF
D gene: TRBD2; clone size: .; J gene: TRBJ2-7; V gene: TRBV4-1; CDR3 DNA: TGCGCCAGCAGCCAACCACAACTAGCGGACTACGAGCAGTACTTC; CDR3 protein: CASSQPQLADYEQYF
D gene: TRBD2; clone size: .; J gene: TRBJ2-7; V gene: TRBV15; CDR3 DNA: TGTGCCACCAGCGAAGGACTAGCGGGAGGCCGGAGTAAGGTCGAGCAGTACTTC; CDR3 protein: CATSEGLAGGRSKVEQYF
D gene: .; clone size: few; J gene: TRBJ2-3; V gene: TRBV12-3/TRBV12-4; CDR3 DNA: TGTGCCAGCATTCAACAGGGAGCAACCACAGATACGCAGTATTTT; CDR3 protein: CASIQQGATTDTQYF
D gene: .; clone size: few; J gene: TRBJ2-1; V gene: TRBV5-1; CDR3 DNA: TGCGCCAGCAGCTTGTTAAGCCCCTCCGGGAATGAGCAGTTCTTC; CDR3 protein: CASSLLSPSGNEQFF
D gene: .; clone size: .; J gene: TRBJ1-3; V gene: TRBV14; CDR3 DNA: TGTGCCAGCAGCCAAGGGCTCGGTTACTCTGGAAACACCATATATTTT; CDR3 protein: CASSQGLGYSGNTIYF
D gene: .; clone size: .; J gene: TRBJ2-2; V gene: TRBV20-1; CDR3 DNA: TGCAGTGCTAGAGGGGTTGGGAACACCGGGGAGCTGTTTTTT; CDR3 protein: CSARGVGNTGELFF
D gene: .; clone size: .; J gene: TRBJ2-6; V gene: TRBV12-3/TRBV12-4; CDR3 DNA: TGTGCCAGCAGTTGGAGGGGGCTCGGGGCCAACGTCCTGACTTTC; CDR3 protein: CASSWRGLGANVLTF
D gene: .; clone size: few; J gene: TRBJ2-3; V gene: TRBV5-1; CDR3 DNA: TGCGCCAGCAGCCCGACGGATCAAGATACGCAGTATTTT; CDR3 protein: CASSPTDQDTQYF
D gene: TRBD1; clone size: few; J gene: TRBJ2-7; V gene: TRBV27; CDR3 DNA: TGTGCCAGCAGTTTGACAGGGTGGCCCTACGAGCAGTACTTC; CDR3 protein: CASSLTGWPYEQYF
D gene: .; clone size: few; J gene: TRBJ2-7; V gene: TRBV27; CDR3 DNA: TGTGCCAGCAGTTTCCCGTGGTCCGAGCAGTACTTC; CDR3 protein: CASSFPWSEQYF
D gene: .; clone size: few; J gene: TRBJ2-5; V gene: TRBV28; CDR3 DNA: TGTGCCAGCAGTTTTGAGAGGACCCAGGGGACCCAGTACTTC; CDR3 protein: CASSFERTQGTQYF
D gene: TRBD1; clone size: once; J gene: TRBJ2-7; V gene: TRBV28; CDR3 DNA: TGTGCCAGCAGTCCCGGACAGGTGCGCTCCTACGAGCAGTACTTC; CDR3 protein: CASSPGQVRSYEQYF
D gene: TRBD2; clone size: few; J gene: TRBJ2-3; V gene: TRBV7-9; CDR3 DNA: TGTGCCAGCGTCCTAAGACTAGCGAGGGGAGATACGCAGTATTTT; CDR3 protein: CASVLRLARGDTQYF
D gene: TRBD2; clone size: few; J gene: TRBJ2-1; V gene: TRBV5-1; CDR3 DNA: TGCGCCAGCAGCCCCGGGACTAGCGTCACCAATGAGCAGTTCTTC; CDR3 protein: CASSPGTSVTNEQFF
D gene: .; clone size: few; J gene: TRBJ1-1; V gene: TRBV5-1; CDR3 DNA: TGCGCCAGCAGCCCGCGAGGCAGGAGCTCAAGGAACACTGAAGCTTTCTTT; CDR3 protein: CASSPRGRSSRNTEAFF
D gene: TRBD2; clone size: .; J gene: TRBJ2-3; V gene: TRBV28; CDR3 DNA: TGTGCCAGCAGACGCGGACTAGCGGGAGATGGGGCAGATACGCAGTATTTT; CDR3 protein: CASRRGLAGDGADTQYF
D gene: TRBD2; clone size: .; J gene: TRBJ2-7; V gene: TRBV29-1; CDR3 DNA: TGCAGCGCCGGGACCGTTAGCGGGGCCTACGAGCAGTACTTC; CDR3 protein: CSAGTVSGAYEQYF
D gene: .; clone size: .; J gene: TRBJ2-7; V gene: TRBV27; CDR3 DNA: TGTGCCAGCAGTTCGGAGGGTGGGGACGAGCAGTACTTC; CDR3 protein: CASSSEGGDEQYF
D gene: .; clone size: few; J gene: TRBJ2-7; V gene: TRBV28; CDR3 DNA: TGTGCCAGCAGTTTGGAGGGTTACGAGCAGTACTTC; CDR3 protein: CASSLEGYEQYF
D gene: .; clone size: once; J gene: TRBJ1-1; V gene: TRBV7-8; CDR3 DNA: TGTGCCAGCAGCCGGACAGCTTACACTGAAGCTTTCTTT; CDR3 protein: CASSRTAYTEAFF
D gene: .; clone size: many; J gene: TRBJ1-1; V gene: TRBV28; CDR3 DNA: TGTGCCAGCAGTTTCACTGGAGGGAGTGGCACTGAAGCTTTCTTT; CDR3 protein: CASSFTGGSGTEAFF
D gene: .; clone size: few; J gene: TRBJ2-3; V gene: TRBV28; CDR3 DNA: TGTGCCAGCCGTTTCGCGGACAGCCGCACAGATACGCAGTATTTT; CDR3 protein: CASRFADSRTDTQYF
D gene: TRBD2; clone size: .; J gene: TRBJ2-7; V gene: TRBV19; CDR3 DNA: TGTGCCAGTAGTATGGACTCCGGGGGGATCTACGAGCAGTACTTC; CDR3 protein: CASSMDSGGIYEQYF
D gene: .; clone size: .; J gene: TRBJ2-7; V gene: TRBV29-1; CDR3 DNA: TGCAGCGTCCTCCCGGCCCGCGACGAGCAGTACTTC; CDR3 protein: CSVLPARDEQYF